The 30 T cell receptor beta chains in this list originate from one sample, sequenced in a study of tumor-infiltrating lymphocytes in primary liver carcinoma. Starting material of around 460 ng total RNA yielded TCR beta cDNA via a constant-region primer. What produced the TCR beta libraries was three nested multiplex PCR rounds using slightly modified ARM-PCR. The study ran its first two PCR rounds for around 9 cycles each, using TRBV1-TRBV30 forward primers and a C-beta reverse primer. From the multiplex PCR reads, TCRdb called clonotypes with MiXCR, one entry per CDR3 protein. The data show 180,000 or so distinct CDR3 sequences, with approximately 60% seen just once and around 74% held by the top ten. Germline DNA was extracted alongside blood RNA, which was obtained from unsorted whole blood. Sequenced material: peripheral blood. The receptors come from a man between 40 and 49 years old with primary liver carcinoma and hepatitis B virus infection.

The chain is built from TRBV6-1 and TRBJ2-7; D remains unclear. V lost 6 bases, J lost 2 bases, and 20 bases lay in between. Germline CDR1 and CDR2: MNHNS and SASEGT. The CDR3 has 16 residues. CDR3 bases: TGTGCCAGCAGCCGCCTTCCCCCGGCAGGTGCCTACGAGCAGTACTTC. Translation gives CASSRLPPAGAYEQYF.

A remark on this clonotype: One junction end disagrees with the germline gene, perhaps due to a read error. The chain joins TRBV29-1 to TRBJ1-2; D unresolved. This CDR3 comprises 12 residues. The germline V gene encodes CDR1 SQVTM and CDR2 ANQGSEA. DNA for the CDR3: TGCGGCGTTGAAGTGACCGCTACGGATCACACCTTC. This gives the protein CGVEVTATDHTF.

The table lists this clonotype with a few counts. A read error is possible here, since a much larger clone lies one base away. The chain has TRBV29-1 and TRBJ2-7; perhaps TRBD2 as D (5 bases). Trimming took 5 bases from V and 9 from J, leaving 26 bases between them. Germline CDR1 SQVTM, CDR2 ANQGSEA. The CDR3 has 15 amino acids. Written as DNA, the CDR3 is TGCAGCGTTTACTTGGGCGGATTCGCGGAGGTGGTGCAGTACTTC. It yields the protein CSVYLGGFAEVVQYF.

The chain is built from TRBV13 and TRBJ2-2; no definite D call. Per germline, CDR1 PRHDT and CDR2 FYEKMQ (reference sequence). The CDR3 extends over 12 amino acids. Trimming pared 5 bases from V and 8 bases from J, leaving 9 bases between. The CDR3 reads CASSHLGGELFF. The CDR3 DNA follows: TGTGCCAGCAGCCACCTCGGAGGGGAGCTGTTTTTT.

This clonotype was counted at least ten times. This CDR3 reads CASTKGASLSGDTQYF. The CDR3 coding sequence is TGTGCCAGCACCAAGGGGGCTAGCTTATCAGGAGATACGCAGTATTTT. This chain connects TRBV11-2 to TRBJ2-3; 7 nucleotides match TRBD1. CDR1 and CDR2 from the germline V gene are SGHAT and FQNNGV. The CDR3 is 16 residues long. The trim removed 7 bases at V and 5 bases at J, leaving 15 bases unmatched.

Comments on this clonotype: Mismatch with germline at one junction end may stem from a read error. The rearrangement links TRBV6-1 to TRBJ2-2; 11 nucleotides line up with TRBD2. The CDR3 spans 17 residues. The V gene's germline CDR1 is MNHNS and CDR2 SASEGT. CDR3 nucleotide sequence: TGTGCCAGCAGTGAAGCTAGCGGGAGGGCCTACACCGGGAAGCTGTTTTTT. Translating it yields CASSEASGRAYTGKLFF.

This clonotype was seen just once. The chain couples TRBV12-3 or TRBV12-4 to TRBJ1-2; no clear D. V lost 7 bases and J 4 bases, leaving 22 bases between the germline ends. The CDR3 sequence is 16 residues long. CDR3 in DNA: TGTGCCAGCAATTTTCTCATTGGACCCGAATTCTATGGCTACACCTTC. Its protein is CASNFLIGPEFYGYTF.

This clonotype was detected many times. This chain uses TRBV4-1 with TRBJ1-5; 10 nucleotides agree with TRBD1. This CDR3 is built from 17 residues. The junction had 8 bases not matched to a gene; V was cut back by 1 base and J by 5 bases. Germline CDR1 is MGHRA and CDR2 is YSYEKL. CDR3: CASSQGLRQGADQPQHF. The CDR3 region has the DNA TGCGCCAGCAGCCAAGGACTCCGACAGGGGGCGGATCAGCCCCAGCATTTT.

At least ten counts were recorded for this clonotype. This chain uses TRBV11-2 with TRBJ1-4, with D possibly TRBD1 on 6 matching bases. The CDR3 runs 15 residues. V gave up 3 bases and J gave up 0 bases, with 8 bases separating them. Germline V gives CDR1 SGHAT, CDR2 FQNNGV. CDR3 amino acids: CASSLGHSTNEKLFF. The CDR3 bases are TGTGCCAGCAGCTTGGGACATTCAACTAATGAAAAACTGTTTTTT. The variable domain in full, completed from reference TRBV11-2 and TRBJ1-4, reads EAGVAQSPRYKIIEKRQSVAFWCNPISGHATLYWYQQILGQGPKLLIQFQNNGVVDDSQLPKDRFSAERLKGVDSTLKIQPAKLEDSAVYLCASSLGHSTNEKLFFGSGTQLSVL.

The rearrangement uses TRBV6-5 and TRBJ1-1; 9 bases match TRBD1. Germline V gives CDR1 MNHEY, CDR2 SVGAGI. J lost 6 bases, V lost 8 bases, and 10 bases had no gene match. The CDR3 sequence is 14 residues long. The CDR3 spells CASCSGTGNPEAFF. DNA for the CDR3: TGTGCCAGCTGTTCCGGGACAGGGAATCCTGAAGCTTTCTTT.

Turning to this clonotype: One end of the junction is discordant with germline, which a read error may explain. V gene TRBV13 combines with J gene TRBJ2-7, with a possible D match to TRBD2 (6 bases). In germline, CDR1 is PRHDT, CDR2 FYEKMQ (reference sequence). The CDR3 covers 16 residues. In DNA, the CDR3 is TGTGCCGGCAGCTTTTGGGCCGGGAGAACGTCCTACGAGCAGTACTTC. It is translated as CAGSFWAGRTSYEQYF. The full variable domain, completed using reference TRBV13 and TRBJ2-7, is AAGVIQSPRHLIKEKRETATLKCYPIPRHDTVYWYQQGPGQDPQFLISFYEKMQSDKGSIPDRFSAQQFSDYHSELNMSSLELGDSALYFCAGSFWAGRTSYEQYFGPGTRLTVT.

The sample holds many counts of this clonotype. The chain employs TRBV12-3 or TRBV12-4 and TRBJ2-3; maybe TRBD1 (6 bases). The germline V and J ends were trimmed by 7 bases and 4 bases, with 12 bases remaining between them. The CDR3 is made up of 13 amino acids. CDR3: CASTYRESDTQYF. DNA of the CDR3: TGTGCCAGCACCTACAGGGAATCAGATACGCAGTATTTT.

Points on this clonotype: The junction does not match germline at one end; this may be a read error. The chain has TRBV4-1 and TRBJ2-7; the match to TRBD1 covers 11 bases. The CDR3 is made up of 15 amino acids. CDR1 is MGHRA and CDR2 is YSYEKL in the germline V gene. Written as DNA, the CDR3 is TGCGCCAGCAGCCCGGGACAGGGGGTCTCCTACGGGCAGTACTTC. Translation gives CASSPGQGVSYGQYF.

About this clonotype: The germline gene is not matched at one end of the junction; a read error may be the cause. This chain uses TRBV10-3 with TRBJ2-3, with D possibly being TRBD2 (6 bases). Germline V gives CDR1 ENHRY, CDR2 SYGVKD. The CDR3 length is 14 residues. The CDR3 DNA reads as TGTGCCATTAGTGATAGAGCGGGCACAGATACGCGGTATTTT. Its protein is CAISDRAGTDTRYF.

Comment on this clonotype: The final CDR3 position lacks the conserved phenylalanine or tryptophan, pointing to a likely read error. The chain is built from TRBV11-2 and TRBJ2-1; D gene unclear. The CDR3 extends over 16 amino acids. Trimming took 5 bases from V and 3 from J, leaving 17 bases between them. Germline CDR1 and CDR2: SGHAT and FQNNGV. CDR3: CASSHRVPVFYNEQFL. The CDR3 region has the DNA TGTGCCAGCAGCCACCGGGTTCCGGTCTTCTACAATGAGCAGTTCTTA.

This clonotype was counted a few times. This chain links TRBV12-3 or TRBV12-4 with TRBJ2-7; D may be TRBD1 or TRBD2 (5 bases each). V lost 6 bases, J lost 4 bases, and 13 bases lay in between. The CDR3 length is 13 residues. The CDR3 nucleotides are TGTGCCAGCAGCCCCGGGGCGGTTTACGAGCAGTACTTC. Its translation: CASSPGAVYEQYF.

This clonotype was counted many times. The J gene is TRBJ1-1, the V gene TRBV11-2, with 9 bases matching TRBD1. Germline V lookup: CDR1 SGHAT, CDR2 FQNNGV. Trimming at V came to 0 bases and at J to 0 bases, leaving 8 bases not matched to a gene. This CDR3 has 18 residues. In DNA form, the CDR3 reads TGTGCCAGCAGCTTAGAACGACAGGGGGTGGAATTGAACACTGAAGCTTTCTTT. Its protein is CASSLERQGVELNTEAFF.

On this clonotype: The junction does not match germline at one end; this may be a read error. The V and J genes are TRBV5-6 and TRBJ2-3, with a possible D match to TRBD2 (5 bases). This CDR3 spans 15 amino acids. Germline CDR1 and CDR2: SGHDT and YYEEEE. The CDR3 sequence is CVSSLDPGNTDTQYF. CDR3 nucleotides: TGTGTCAGCAGCTTGGATCCCGGGAATACAGATACGCAGTATTTT.

In regard to this clonotype: A read error may be the cause here, since a much bigger clone is one base away. The genes are TRBV29-1 and TRBJ1-1; TRBD1 matches 9 bases. This CDR3 is 14 amino acids long. Germline assignment: CDR1 SQVTM and CDR2 ANQGSEA. CDR3 sequence: CSVDVTGGNTEALF. DNA for the CDR3: TGCAGCGTTGACGTGACAGGGGGAAACACTGAAGCTCTCTTT.

This clonotype was counted many times. The chain joins TRBV11-1 to TRBJ2-1, with 7 bases identical to TRBD1. Unmatched junction bases numbered 11, after V lost 5 bases and J lost 7 bases. Germline CDR1 is SGHAT and CDR2 is FQDESV (reference sequence). The CDR3 totals 15 residues. The CDR3 DNA reads as TGTGCCAGCAGCCCGTCCGGGACAGAACCAAATGAGCAGTTCTTC. It specifies CASSPSGTEPNEQFF.

The V and J genes are TRBV6-5 and TRBJ1-5, with TRBD1 matching over 7 bases. The CDR3 extends over 18 amino acids. J lost 7 bases, V lost 8 bases, and 23 bases had no gene match. CDR1 MNHEY and CDR2 SVGAGI come from the germline V gene. Written as DNA, the CDR3 is TGTGCCAGCGGCGAAAAGCGGGACAGATATAGTCCGGGGCAGCCCCAGCATTTT. It is translated as CASGEKRDRYSPGQPQHF.

This clonotype has more than one count but fewer than ten. A much larger clone is a single base away; this may be a read error. It is likely a read error, because the conserved phenylalanine at the end of the CDR3 is missing. The rearrangement uses TRBV11-3 and TRBJ2-5; D not certain. Trimming stripped 1 base from V and 1 base from J, with 4 bases between. The CDR3 sequence is 13 residues long. Germline V gene sequence: CDR1 SGHNT, CDR2 YENEEA. DNA of the CDR3: TGTGCCAGCAGCTTAGGGGGCCAAGAGACCCAGTACCTC. The encoded protein is CASSLGGQETQYL.

This clonotype was found a few times. A read error may account for a junction end that differs from germline. The chain employs TRBV11-2 and TRBJ2-4, with D perhaps TRBD2 (6 bases). Germline V CDR1 and CDR2: SGHAT, FQNNGV. CDR3 size: 16 residues. The CDR3 DNA is TGTGTCAGCAGCCCCTCTGCGGGAAGGCCTATTGGCATTCAGTACTTC. It encodes CVSSPSAGRPIGIQYF.

Only one count was recorded for this clonotype. Germline is not matched at one junction end, which may reflect a read error. The chain recombines TRBV12-3 or TRBV12-4 with TRBJ2-5, with 7 positions matching TRBD2. CDR3 length: 14 residues. CDR3 loop: CGSTGSGLQETQYF. Here the CDR3 DNA reads TGTGGCAGCACGGGTAGCGGGCTCCAAGAGACCCAGTACTTC.

A single count supports this clonotype. The rearrangement joins TRBV6-5 to TRBJ2-1, with D maybe TRBD1 (6 bases). V shed 6 bases and J shed 2 bases, with 20 bases lying between them. The length of the CDR3 is 17 residues. The germline V gene has CDR1 MNHEY and CDR2 SVGAGI. DNA for the CDR3: TGTGCCAGCAGGGTCACAGGGACAATCGATACCTACAATGAGCAGTTCTTC. Amino acid sequence: CASRVTGTIDTYNEQFF.

This clonotype was seen a handful of times. The genes are TRBV10-3 and TRBJ2-7; D not certain. V lost 6 bases and J 3 bases, leaving 9 bases between the germline ends. The CDR3 has 12 residues. Germline lookup yields CDR1 ENHRY and CDR2 SYGVKD. CDR3 in DNA: TGTGCCATCAGATCCAGCAGCTACGAGCAGTACTTC. Protein: CAIRSSSYEQYF.

In the case of this clonotype: Likely a read error: the CDR3 ends without its conserved phenylalanine or tryptophan. The chain has TRBV29-1 and TRBJ2-3; 7 bases match TRBD1. This CDR3 comprises 15 residues. Trimming removed 5 bases from V and 0 bases from J; junction bases left unmatched: 8. CDR1 and CDR2 (germline): SQVTM, ANQGSEA. The CDR3 DNA follows: TGCAGCGTTCTTGGGACAGTTACTAGCACAGATACGCAGTATCTT. This encodes CSVLGTVTSTDTQYL.

On this clonotype itself: The junction does not match germline at one end; this may be a read error. This chain connects TRBV11-2 to TRBJ2-1, with 8 bases matching TRBD2. CDR1 and CDR2 from the germline V gene are SGHAT and FQNNGV. The CDR3 totals 16 residues. CDR3 DNA: TGCGCCAGCAACGGGGAGGGTAGCGGGAACATAGAAGAGCAGTTCTTC. Translation: CASNGEGSGNIEEQFF.

This clonotype was recorded only once. A read error may explain this, as a much larger clone is one base away. The rearrangement links TRBV11-2 to TRBJ1-6; D unresolved. Germline loops: CDR1 SGHAT, CDR2 FQNNGV. V lost 6 bases, J lost 8 bases, and 14 bases lay in between. The CDR3 consists of 14 residues. CDR3 residues: CASSLARDYSPLHF. The CDR3 bases are TGTGCCAGCAGTTTGGCACGGGATTATTCACCCCTCCACTTT.

This clonotype has a single count. The CDR3 DNA reads as TGCGCCAGCAGCTTGGTCGGTGGCTCCTACAATGAGCAGTTCTTC. Its translation: CASSLVGGSYNEQFF. The rearrangement uses TRBV5-1 and TRBJ2-1; D is unresolved. The CDR3 spans 15 residues. Germline CDR1 SGHRS, CDR2 YFSETQ. Between the trimmed V and J ends, which lost 0 bases and 0 bases, there was a span of 7 bases.